Listed below are T cell receptor beta chains from one sample, sequenced in a study of CXCR3-negative and CXCR3-positive naive CD8 T cells. For each CDR3 protein, TCRdb gives one entry from its re-call of the 5' RACE reads, without DNA. The sample yields 40,000 to 45,000 distinct CDR3 sequences, of which the top ten take up approximately 1.9%. The sequencing input was naive CXCR3- CD8+ T cells from blood. These receptor sequences come from a human donor in good health. Some clones in this sample may be carry-over from other donors' samples. The CDR3 runs from the conserved cysteine through the conserved F or W.

TRBV9	TRBJ2-6	CASSVNRENTGANVLTF
TRBV7-9	TRBJ2-1	CASSPSSARDGEQFF
TRBV28	TRBJ2-7	CASSPSGEGSYEQYF
TRBV2	TRBJ1-1	CASSEGSSTEAFF
TRBV27	TRBJ2-2	CASSLSGTGELFF
TRBV29-1	TRBJ2-7	CSAAGDSYEQYF
TRBV6-4	TRBJ2-5	CARSRGYQETQYF
TRBV20-1	TRBJ2-2	CSARETVTNTGELFF
TRBV4-2	TRBJ2-1	CASSQEEGQGAIDEQFF
TRBV6-5	TRBJ2-7	CASSYSGGPYEQYF
TRBV7-2	TRBJ2-2	CASTSGRPNTGELFF
TRBV29-1	TRBJ2-1	CSVEINLFEQFF
TRBV7-3	TRBJ2-7	CASSPSDSYEQYF
TRBV7-9	TRBJ2-7	CASSSPGGAWGEQYF
TRBV9	TRBJ2-1	CASSLEGDRGNEQFF
TRBV12-3/TRBV12-4	TRBJ2-5	CASSLIPPGSDKTQYF
TRBV29-1	TRBJ1-2	CSVIYGYGYTF
TRBV4-2	TRBJ2-1	CASSQGSSGGANEQFF
TRBV2	TRBJ2-7	CASSERNYEQYF
TRBV20-1	TRBJ2-7	CSATEGYGYEQYF
TRBV10-3	TRBJ1-1	CAISESRDLHTEAFF
TRBV5-6	TRBJ2-1	CASSGSLQGYEQFF
TRBV7-3	TRBJ1-1	CASSLGRTGGTEAFF
TRBV27	TRBJ2-7	CASSLWDNLYEQYF
TRBV4-3	TRBJ2-1	CASSQVWKLAGGPLGEQFF
TRBV12-3/TRBV12-4	TRBJ1-2	CASRRRNGYTF
TRBV28	TRBJ2-1	CASSYIASGEGEQFF
TRBV6-4	TRBJ1-2	CASSDSPGTVYGYTF
TRBV27	TRBJ1-2	CASSLSNDFGYTF
TRBV12-3/TRBV12-4	TRBJ2-4	CASSLVPGQGSKNIQCF
TRBV20-1	TRBJ2-7	CSARGDREYEQYF
TRBV28	TRBJ2-1	CASRVAGGINEQFF